Below are 22 T cell receptor beta chains sequenced from a single sample in a study of cytotoxic CD8 clonotypes in ibrutinib-treated CLL. The protocol was immunoSEQ multiplex PCR, while the TCRdb copy is restricted to in-frame clones and leaves out a portion. The data show about 160,000 clones, about 88% seen once. Sequenced material: PBMCs, taken at disease progression, from a patient treated with ibrutinib. The receptors come from a human donor with chronic lymphocytic leukemia.

DNA for the CDR3: TGTGCCAGCAGCCCTAGTGACAGGGGGTTGTATGGCTACACCTTC. Its protein product is CASSPSDRGLYGYTF. The chain recombines TRBV7-2 with TRBJ1-2; 9 bases are a match to TRBD1. Germline V gene data show CDR1 as SGHTA and CDR2 as FQGNSA. V lost 5 bases and J lost 5; bases outside the gene matches: 9. The CDR3 length is 15 residues.

The chain carries TRBV7-9 and TRBJ1-4; D gene unclear. Between the trimmed V and J ends, which lost 3 bases and 0 bases, there was a span of 17 bases. Germline CDR1 reads SEHNR; CDR2 reads FQNEAQ (reference sequence). This CDR3 spans 18 amino acids. The CDR3 sequence is CASSFRQIQRSTNEKLFF. The CDR3 DNA reads TGTGCCAGCAGCTTCCGACAAATCCAGAGGTCAACTAATGAAAAACTGTTTTTT.

This clone is a singleton in its sample. This chain links TRBV9 with TRBJ2-1; perhaps TRBD2 as D (6 bases). Between the trimmed V and J ends, which lost 0 bases and 9 bases, there was a span of 16 bases. CDR1 is SGDLS, CDR2 YYNGEE, per germline. The CDR3 is 15 amino acids. The CDR3 is CASSVVAGGAVEQFF. In DNA, the CDR3 is TGTGCCAGCAGCGTAGTGGCCGGAGGGGCTGTTGAGCAGTTCTTC.

CDR3 nucleotides: TGTGCCAGCAGCCTCGGGGGGCGCAATCAGCCCCAGCATTTT. This codes for CASSLGGRNQPQHF. V usage is TRBV5-6 and J usage is TRBJ1-5; D may be TRBD1 (6 bases). CDR1 SGHDT and CDR2 YYEEEE come from the germline V gene. V shed 4 bases and J shed 2 bases, with 10 bases lying between them. The CDR3 is made up of 14 amino acids.

The chain carries TRBV18 and TRBJ2-5; 10 bases are shared with TRBD1. This CDR3 comprises 13 residues. Germline values: CDR1 KGHSH, CDR2 LQKENI. V lost 3 bases, J lost 5 bases, and 0 bases stayed unmatched. DNA for the CDR3: TGTGCCAGCTCACCGGGACAGGGGGAGACCCAGTACTTC. This translates into CASSPGQGETQYF. Filled out from reference TRBV18 and TRBJ2-5, the complete variable domain reads NAGVMQNPRHLVRRRGQEARLRCSPMKGHSHVYWYRQLPEEGLKFMVYLQKENIIDESGMPKERFSAEFPKEGPSILRIQQVVRGDSAAYFCASSPGQGETQYFGPGTRLLVL.

This clone was detected once. This chain joins TRBV5-1 and TRBJ2-1; D uncertain. The CDR3 extends over 15 amino acids. The ends were cut back, 1 base at V and 9 bases at J, with 17 bases in the middle. Germline CDR1 and CDR2: SGHRS and YFSETQ. The CDR3 DNA reads as TGCGCCAGCAGCTTGTTCTCCCGCAAAGAGAGTGAGCAGTTCTTC. Amino acid sequence: CASSLFSRKESEQFF.

The rearrangement uses TRBV11-3 and TRBJ2-2, with D perhaps assigned TRBD1 or TRBD2 (5 bases each). The CDR3 loop spans 17 amino acids. Trimming left V 7 bases short and J 1 base short, with 19 bases between. Germline CDR1 and CDR2: SGHNT and YENEEA. The CDR3 sequence: CASNWGRILLNTGELFF. CDR3 DNA sequence: TGTGCCAGCAACTGGGGACGGATACTCCTGAACACCGGGGAGCTGTTTTTT.

V usage is TRBV7-9 and J usage is TRBJ2-1; TRBD2 matches 11 bases. V lost 5 bases, J lost 7 bases, and 7 bases stayed unmatched. Germline values: CDR1 SEHNR, CDR2 FQNEAQ (reference sequence). The CDR3 totals 15 residues. The DNA of the CDR3 is TGTGCCAGCAGCCGCGGGACTAGCGGCGCGAATGAGCAGTTCTTC. This gives the protein CASSRGTSGANEQFF.

The genes are TRBV27 and TRBJ1-2; D is ambiguous. This CDR3 has 13 residues. The germline V gene has CDR1 MNHEY and CDR2 SMNVEV (reference sequence). The germline V and J ends were trimmed by 2 bases and 4 bases, with 8 bases remaining between them. Here the CDR3 DNA reads TGTGCCAGCAGTTTACGGCAGACCTATGGCTACACCTTC. Translated: CASSLRQTYGYTF.

The rearrangement joins TRBV6-6 to TRBJ1-3; D ambiguous. CDR1 is MNHNY, CDR2 SVGAGI, per germline (reference sequence). This CDR3 is 15 amino acids long. Trimming shortened V by 2 bases and J by 4 bases, and 12 bases separated the two germline ends. In DNA form, the CDR3 reads TGTGCCAGCAGTTACAGGGATTGGAGAGGAAACACCATATATTTT. Translation: CASSYRDWRGNTIYF.

The CDR3 sequence: CASSVWDGYTF. The CDR3 nucleotides read TGTGCCAGCAGTGTATGGGACGGCTACACCTTC. J is TRBJ1-2 and V is TRBV6-5; tentatively, D is TRBD1 (5 bases). Trimming removed 5 bases from V and 8 bases from J, with 9 bases in between. Germline V CDR1 and CDR2: MNHEY, SVGAGI. The CDR3 extends over 11 amino acids.

V is TRBV14 and J is TRBJ1-2; 9 nucleotides agree with TRBD1. CDR3 length: 13 residues. Losses at the gene ends were 4 bases for V and 8 bases for J; bases not matched to a gene: 5. CDR1 SGHDN and CDR2 FVKESK come from the germline V gene. The CDR3 is CASSPQGATGYTF. The CDR3 DNA reads as TGTGCCAGCAGCCCACAGGGGGCCACGGGCTACACCTTC.

This chain links TRBV4-2 with TRBJ2-7; 11 nucleotides line up with TRBD1. The germline V gene has CDR1 LGHNA and CDR2 YNFKEQ. Trimming took 4 bases from V and 2 from J; bases not matched to a gene: 4. The CDR3 covers 15 residues. CDR3 in amino acids: CASSPRGQGAYEQYF. The CDR3 DNA is TGTGCCAGCAGCCCGAGGGGACAGGGGGCCTACGAGCAGTACTTC.

V is TRBV7-9 and J is TRBJ1-5; D remains unclear. Between the trimmed V and J ends, which lost 5 bases and 6 bases, there was a span of 17 bases. CDR1 and CDR2 (germline): SEHNR, FQNEAQ (reference sequence). The CDR3 spans 15 residues. The CDR3, as DNA: TGTGCCAGCAGCACAGACCGAACGCGGATTCAGCCCCAGCATTTT. Its translation: CASSTDRTRIQPQHF.

About this clone itself: This specimen includes other DNA sequences encoding the same CDR3. The genes are TRBV5-1 and TRBJ2-7; D is perhaps TRBD2 (6 bases). V was trimmed by 0 bases and J by 1 base, leaving 8 bases between them. This CDR3 contains 14 residues. Germline CDR1 SGHRS, CDR2 YFSETQ. The DNA for the CDR3 is TGCGCCAGCAGCTTGGTCAGCGGGTCCTACGAGCAGTACTTC. Translating it yields CASSLVSGSYEQYF.

The chain joins TRBV6-5 to TRBJ2-5, with 10 bases lining up with TRBD1. Losses at the gene ends were 10 bases for V and 5 bases for J; bases not matched to a gene: 7. This CDR3 comprises 13 residues. CDR1 is MNHEY, CDR2 SVGAGI, per germline. CDR3 sequence: CATRTGGIETQYF. CDR3 nucleotide sequence: TGTGCCACCCGGACAGGGGGAATCGAGACCCAGTACTTC.

J is TRBJ2-7 and V is TRBV30; D not resolved. Trimming removed 6 bases from V and 0 bases from J, with 18 bases in between. The CDR3 covers 15 residues. CDR1 is GTSNPN, CDR2 SVGIG, per germline (reference sequence). DNA for the CDR3: TGTGCCTGCTCCCTACGGGCAGGACGCTCCTACGAGCAGTACTTC. This sequence encodes CACSLRAGRSYEQYF.

The chain carries TRBV9 and TRBJ2-2; a weak D match, TRBD2 (5 bases). V gave up 3 bases and J gave up 3 bases, with 9 bases separating them. This CDR3 region has 14 residues. Per germline, CDR1 SGDLS and CDR2 YYNGEE. CDR3 sequence reads: CASSAPRDTGELFF. In DNA form, the CDR3 reads TGTGCCAGCAGCGCCCCGAGGGACACCGGGGAGCTGTTTTTT.

The chain recombines TRBV7-9 with TRBJ1-5; D possibly corresponds to TRBD1 (5 bases). V lost 5 bases, J lost 4 bases, and 12 bases lay in between. CDR1 and CDR2 (germline): SEHNR, FQNEAQ (reference sequence). This CDR3 has 14 amino acids. The CDR3 DNA follows: TGTGCCAGCAGCCATCCAGGGTTAAATCAGCCCCAGCATTTT. Translating it yields CASSHPGLNQPQHF.

V gene TRBV11-2 combines with J gene TRBJ2-1; TRBD2 agrees at 7 bases. From germline, CDR1 is SGHAT and CDR2 FQNNGV. J gave up 8 bases and V 0 bases, and 7 bases lay outside the gene matches. This CDR3 has 15 amino acids. In nucleotides, the CDR3 is TGTGCCAGCAGCTTAGATACCGGGAGGTGGTATGAGCAGTTCTTC. Amino acids: CASSLDTGRWYEQFF.

The genes are TRBV15 and TRBJ1-3, with D possibly TRBD1 on 5 matching bases. The length of the CDR3 is 16 residues. CDR1 is LNHNV and CDR2 is YYDKDF in the germline V gene (reference sequence). The germline V and J ends were trimmed by 1 base and 0 bases, with 10 bases remaining between them. CDR3 sequence: CATSRVGRHSGNTIYF. CDR3 in DNA: TGTGCCACCAGCAGAGTGGGACGGCACTCTGGAAACACCATATATTTT.

The chain employs TRBV15 and TRBJ1-1; 8 nucleotides line up with TRBD1. The V and J ends lost 5 bases and 5 bases, in that order; junction bases with no gene match: 7. Germline V gene data show CDR1 as LNHNV and CDR2 as YYDKDF (reference sequence). The CDR3 totals 14 residues. CDR3 DNA sequence: TGTGCCACCAGCCCGACAGGGGTACGAACTGAAGCTTTCTTT. Protein sequence: CATSPTGVRTEAFF.